This T cell receptor beta chain appears in the sequencing data of a study of cytomegalovirus exposure and HLA in healthy donors. General study findings and limits: Cytomegalovirus status, reportedly, was diagnosed with high specificity and sensitivity by the classifier. In vitro testing confirmed a few CMV-associated chains as specific for CMV antigens. One variant, a missense change in DCLRE1C, was linked in a later analysis to TCR beta V- and J-gene trimming. Analysis performed later found roughly 17,000 TCR beta sequences associated with HLA alleles at 0.05 false discovery rate.

Concerning this clone itself: The antigen is undetermined.

This PCR relied on a set of 60 Vbeta primers and 13 Jbeta primers. The assay was immunoSEQ multiplex PCR, and TCRdb's table has in-frame clones only and misses some. The sample lists over 150,000 clones, about four fifths seen once, with 1% in the top ten. With V trimmed by 11 bases and J by 6 bases, 13 bases remained unmatched. This CDR3 spans 14 amino acids. The germline V gene has CDR1 SNHLY and CDR2 FYNNEI. V is TRBV2 and J is TRBJ2-7; the match to TRBD1 covers 10 bases. Sequenced material: PBMCs. The TCR sequence derives from a woman in her 50s in good health and CMV-seropositive. CDR3 in amino acids: CAGAGTGELGEQYF. As DNA, the CDR3 is TGTGCCGGAGCCGGGACAGGGGAGTTGGGCGAGCAGTACTTC.